This TCR beta chain was recorded in a study of T cell changes during pregnancy in multiple sclerosis. V lost 5 bases to trimming and J lost 1 base; unmatched junction nucleotides: 1. Germline CDR1 SEHNR, CDR2 FQNEAQ (reference sequence). The CDR3 runs to 14 residues. The assay was immunoSEQ multiplex PCR, and TCRdb's table has in-frame clones only and misses some. The table shows 65,000 to 85,000 clones, with approximately 95% occurring only once. J is TRBJ1-5 and V is TRBV7-9; TRBD1 matches 8 bases. Sequences were derived from CD4+ T cells from peripheral blood mononuclear cells, sampled after pregnancy. The sequence derives from a female donor with multiple sclerosis, enrolled in a pregnancy study. This CDR3 reads CASSRTGSNQPQHF. The CDR3 bases are TGTGCCAGCAGCCGGACAGGGAGCAATCAGCCCCAGCATTTT.